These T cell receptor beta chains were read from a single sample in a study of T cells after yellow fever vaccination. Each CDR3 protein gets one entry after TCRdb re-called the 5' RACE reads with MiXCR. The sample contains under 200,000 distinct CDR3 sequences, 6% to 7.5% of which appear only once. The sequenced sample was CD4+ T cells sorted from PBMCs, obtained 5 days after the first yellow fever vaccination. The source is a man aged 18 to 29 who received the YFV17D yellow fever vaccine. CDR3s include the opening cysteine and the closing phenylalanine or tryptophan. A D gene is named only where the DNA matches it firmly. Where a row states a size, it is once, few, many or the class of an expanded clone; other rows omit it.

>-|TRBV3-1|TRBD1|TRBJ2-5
TGTGCCAGCAGTCCCAGGGGGCGACAGGAGACCCAGTACTTC
CASSPRGRQETQYF
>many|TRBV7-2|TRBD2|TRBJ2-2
TGTGCCAGCAGCTTAGTCGCTAGCGGGGGGGCCGGGGAGCTGTTTTTT
CASSLVASGGAGELFF
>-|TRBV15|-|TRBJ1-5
TGTGCCACCAGCAATAAGGAGCAGGGGCGCGGACAGCCCCAGCATTTT
CATSNKEQGRGQPQHF
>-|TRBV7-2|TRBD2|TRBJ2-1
TGTGCCAGCAGCGATGGACTAGCGAGCTACAATGAGCAGTTCTTC
CASSDGLASYNEQFF
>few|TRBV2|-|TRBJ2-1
TGTGCCAGCAGCAGGGGATTGGGGAATGAGCAGTTCTTC
CASSRGLGNEQFF
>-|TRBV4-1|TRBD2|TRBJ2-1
TGCGCCAGCAGCCAACTAGCGGGGGACACCTACAATGAGCAGTTCTTC
CASSQLAGDTYNEQFF
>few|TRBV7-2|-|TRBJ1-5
TGTGCCAGCAGCCCCCGTACGGATCAGCCCCAGCATTTT
CASSPRTDQPQHF
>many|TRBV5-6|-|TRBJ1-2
TGTGCCAGCAGCTTGGAGTCGGGTGGCTACACCTTC
CASSLESGGYTF
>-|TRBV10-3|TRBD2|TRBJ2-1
TGTGCCATCAGGAGGACTAGCGGGGACAATGAGCAGTTCTTC
CAIRRTSGDNEQFF
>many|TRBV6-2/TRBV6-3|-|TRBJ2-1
TGTGCCAGCACTCCTGGGGCACTGTACAATGAGCAGTTCTTC
CASTPGALYNEQFF
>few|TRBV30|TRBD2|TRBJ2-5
TGTGCCTGGAGTGGGGGGGGAACCCAAGAAACCCAGTACTTC
CAWSGGGTQETQYF
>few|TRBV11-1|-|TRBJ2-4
TGTGCCAGCAGTCCCAGGAACCCAATAGCCAAAAACATTCAGTACTTC
CASSPRNPIAKNIQYF
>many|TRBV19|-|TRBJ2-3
TGTGCCAGTAGTGACCGTGGCGGAGCACGCACAGATACGCAGTATTTT
CASSDRGGARTDTQYF
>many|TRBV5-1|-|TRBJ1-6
TGCGCCAGCAGCTCTGGGACAAGCCCGCGCTCACCCCTCCACTTT
CASSSGTSPRSPLHF
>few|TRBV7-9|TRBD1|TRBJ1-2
TGTGCCAGCAGCTCAACATGGGGGACAGATAACTATGGCTACACCTTC
CASSSTWGTDNYGYTF
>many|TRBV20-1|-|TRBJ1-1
TGCAGTGCTAGCTGGGGCGCAGGCACTGAAGCTTTCTTT
CSASWGAGTEAFF
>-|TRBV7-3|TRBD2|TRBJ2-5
TGTGCCAGCAGCTCCCTAGCGGCCCCTATGGAGACCCAGTACTTC
CASSSLAAPMETQYF
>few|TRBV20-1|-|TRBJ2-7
TGCAGTGCCCGAAGGGGATCCTACGAGCAGTACTTC
CSARRGSYEQYF
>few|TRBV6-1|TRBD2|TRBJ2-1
TGTGCCAGCAGTAAACGACGGACTAGCGGGGGGGAAGGAGAGCAGTTCTTC
CASSKRRTSGGEGEQFF
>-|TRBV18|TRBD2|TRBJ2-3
TGTGCCAGCTCACCCCCGGGAACTAGCGGGGGAGATACGCAGTATTTT
CASSPPGTSGGDTQYF
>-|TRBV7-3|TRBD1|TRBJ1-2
TGTGCCAGCAGCTCCCGGACAGGGGACTATGGCTACACCTTC
CASSSRTGDYGYTF
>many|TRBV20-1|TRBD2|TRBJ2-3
TGCACCCATCCGGGACTAGCGGGGGGCACAGATACGCAGTATTTT
CTHPGLAGGTDTQYF
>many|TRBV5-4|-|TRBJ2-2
TGTGCCAGCAGCCAGGACATGAACACCGGGGAGCTGTTTTTT
CASSQDMNTGELFF
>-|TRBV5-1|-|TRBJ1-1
TGCGCCAGCAGCCCCCAGGAGGGGGGAGGGGCTTTCTTT
CASSPQEGGGAFF
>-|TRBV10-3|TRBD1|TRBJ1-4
TGTGCCATCAGCACCCCAGGACAGGGCGATGATGAAAAACTGTTTTTT
CAISTPGQGDDEKLFF
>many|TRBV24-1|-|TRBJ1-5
TGTGCCACCAGGCAGAGCGGTAGCAATCAGCCCCAGCATTTT
CATRQSGSNQPQHF
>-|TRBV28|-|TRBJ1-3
TGTGCCAGCAGCCTGACAGGAACCCGAGGCACCATATATTTT
CASSLTGTRGTIYF
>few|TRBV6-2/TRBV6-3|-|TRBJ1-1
TGTGCCAGCACCGGACAGATAAACACTGAAGCTTTCTTT
CASTGQINTEAFF
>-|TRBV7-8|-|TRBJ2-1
TGTGCCAGCAGCTTAGGGGCTTTAAGTTACAATGAGCAGTTCTTC
CASSLGALSYNEQFF
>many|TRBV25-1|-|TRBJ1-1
TGTGCCAGCAGTGAATTCAGAGGGAAGAGCGCTGAAGCTTTCTTT
CASSEFRGKSAEAFF
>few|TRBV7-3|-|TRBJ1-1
TGTGCCAGCAGCTTACAAACAGTGATGAACACTGAAGCTTTCTTT
CASSLQTVMNTEAFF
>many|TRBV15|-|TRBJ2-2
TGTGCCACCAGCAAGTCGGTGGACGGGGAGCTGTTTTTT
CATSKSVDGELFF
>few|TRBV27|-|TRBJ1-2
TGTGCCAGCGTCCCTCCGGGCCAGAAACATGGCTACACCTTC
CASVPPGQKHGYTF
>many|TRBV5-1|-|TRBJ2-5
TGCGCCAGCAGCTTGGCCACCCGCGAGACCCAGTACTTC
CASSLATRETQYF
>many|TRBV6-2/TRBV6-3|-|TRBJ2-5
TGTGCCAGCAGCCTTACGGGGGTCCAAGAGACCCAGTACTTC
CASSLTGVQETQYF
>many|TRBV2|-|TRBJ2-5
TGTGCCAGCAATAATCGCGGGGGCCGAGGAGAGACCCAGTACTTC
CASNNRGGRGETQYF
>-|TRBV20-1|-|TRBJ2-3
TGCAGTGTCAGAGTGGGGGGAGCAGATACGCAGTATTTT
CSVRVGGADTQYF
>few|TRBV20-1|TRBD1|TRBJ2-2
TGCAGTGCTAGAGACTCCCAGGGGGCCGGGGAGCTGTTTTTT
CSARDSQGAGELFF
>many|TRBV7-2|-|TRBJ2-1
TGTGCCAGCAGCTTCCGGTTAAACAATGAGCAGTTCTTC
CASSFRLNNEQFF
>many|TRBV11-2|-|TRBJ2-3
TGTGCCAGCAGCTTCCGGACACACTACACAGATACGCAGTATTTT
CASSFRTHYTDTQYF
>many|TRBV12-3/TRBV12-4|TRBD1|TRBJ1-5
TGTGCCAGCAGTTTCGTTACTGGGACAGGGGATCAGCCCCAGCATTTT
CASSFVTGTGDQPQHF
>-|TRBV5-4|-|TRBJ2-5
TGTGCCAGCAATAGACACCAAGAGACCCAGTACTTC
CASNRHQETQYF
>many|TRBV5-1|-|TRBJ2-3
TGCGCCAGCACCTGGGACTTTGAGGGAGATACGCAGTATTTT
CASTWDFEGDTQYF
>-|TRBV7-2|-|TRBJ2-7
TGTGCCAGCAGCTTAGTGGCTAGAAGACCCTACGAGCAGTACTTC
CASSLVARRPYEQYF
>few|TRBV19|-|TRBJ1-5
TGTGCCAGCCGCCGGACCATGTTCAATCAGCCCCAGCATTTT
CASRRTMFNQPQHF
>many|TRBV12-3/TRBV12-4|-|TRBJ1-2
TGTGCCAGCAGCCCGGACAGAAACTATGGCTACACCTTC
CASSPDRNYGYTF
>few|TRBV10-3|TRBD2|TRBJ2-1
TGTGCCATTAATCGGGGGGGGGATTACTACAATGAGCAGTTCTTC
CAINRGGDYYNEQFF
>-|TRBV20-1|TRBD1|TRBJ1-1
TGCAGTGCTTTTCCGCCAGGGGGATTTACTGAAGCTTTCTTT
CSAFPPGGFTEAFF
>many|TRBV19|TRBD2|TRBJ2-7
TGTGCCGGAACTAGCGGTCCCACCTACGAGCAGTACTTC
CAGTSGPTYEQYF
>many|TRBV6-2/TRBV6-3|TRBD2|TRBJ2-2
TGTGCCAGCAGCCCCGGGGTAGCGGGGGCCCGGGAGCTGTTTTTT
CASSPGVAGARELFF
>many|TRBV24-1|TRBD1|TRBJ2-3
TGTGCCACCAGTGATTGGGGACAGGGATACACAGATACGCAGTATTTT
CATSDWGQGYTDTQYF
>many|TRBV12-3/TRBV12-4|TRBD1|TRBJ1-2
TGTGCCAGCAGTTTAAAGGGACAGATCTATGGCTACACCTTC
CASSLKGQIYGYTF
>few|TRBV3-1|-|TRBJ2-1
TGTGCCAGCAGCCGCGACGGAAATCGTGAGCAGTTCTTC
CASSRDGNREQFF
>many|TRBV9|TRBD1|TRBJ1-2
TGTGCCAGCAGCGTAGAACAGGGGGATGGCTACACCTTC
CASSVEQGDGYTF